The clone carrying this T cell receptor (beta chain) was seen repeatedly, ten times or more. Its antigen is not known. TCRdb called clones again from the PCR reads with MiXCR. Here the sample spans 25,000 to 30,000 clones, approximately 15% being singletons. Patients were all untreated before their thyroid surgery. The data originate from a study of metastatic and nonmetastatic thyroid tumors. The wider study: Samples came from malignant and benign thyroid patients, and repertoires were compared across blood and tumor or nodule tissue.

Study results and caveats: Relative to benign nodules, malignant thyroid tumors were reportedly characterized by significantly elevated TCR beta diversity in blood and tumor.

Sequencing was carried out using blood. The clonotype originates from a male donor with papillary thyroid cancer or a benign thyroid nodule (not recorded which). Some clones in this sample may be carry-over from other donors' samples.

CDR3 nucleotides: TGTGCCAGCAGCCAAGACCCAGCTAGCGGGCAGTTCTTC. This sequence encodes CASSQDPASGQFF. The chain employs TRBV3-1 and TRBJ2-1; 7 bases agree with TRBD2. The CDR3 contains 13 residues. V shed 0 bases and J 12 bases; nucleotides not matched to a gene: 5. Germline-derived CDR1 and CDR2 are LGHDT and YNNKEL (reference sequence).